Described below is a single T cell receptor beta chain sequence and its context. CDR3 length: 15 amino acids. Germline values: CDR1 LGHNT, CDR2 FRNRAP. V lost 6 bases, J lost 2 bases, and 17 bases lay in between. The source of the sample is a study of technical replicates of blood from several donors. Repertoires were generated with immunoSEQ multiplex PCR, while TCRdb's copy carries only in-frame clones and drops some. The sample includes roughly 76,000 clones, around 94% of them seen just once. The receptor comes from a human donor in good health. Sequencing was carried out using T cells isolated from PBMCs. The chain joins TRBV12-5 to TRBJ2-7; D uncertain. DNA of the CDR3: TGTGCTAGTGGCCCTAGACGGTTTCGGGCCTACGAGCAGTACTTC. This translates into CASGPRRFRAYEQYF.